The entry below describes one TCR beta chain. The data derive from a study of shared clonotypes between healthy human individuals. Original processing notes: ImmunoSEQ gave junction-only sequences without quality scores, so filtering differed. Sequencing was performed with immunoSEQ multiplex PCR; in TCRdb, only in-frame clones are kept and a portion is missing. From that table come the V and J calls and clone size; the DNA was used to work out D and trimming. Of approximately 2,000,000 clones in the sample, 93% were seen once. Naive CD8 cells lacked CD45RO, underwent positive selection for CCR7 and left out terminally differentiated effector memory CD45RA+ cells. The study enrolled healthy HIV-negative adults without recent acute infections or vaccinations as donors. After removal of 4 bases from V and 1 base from J, the junction contained 5 bases not matched to a gene. Germline V gives CDR1 SGHKS, CDR2 YYEKEE (reference sequence). CDR3 length: 15 amino acids.

V and J are TRBV5-5 and TRBJ1-5; 7 bases align to TRBD1. This receptor was taken from a man younger than 35 in good health. Some clones in this sample may be carry-over from other donors' samples. The sequenced sample consisted of naive CD8+ T cells from PBMCs. CDR3 nucleotides: TGTGCCAGCAGCCCGGGACAGAGAAGCAATCAGCCCCAGCATTTT. It yields the protein CASSPGQRSNQPQHF.